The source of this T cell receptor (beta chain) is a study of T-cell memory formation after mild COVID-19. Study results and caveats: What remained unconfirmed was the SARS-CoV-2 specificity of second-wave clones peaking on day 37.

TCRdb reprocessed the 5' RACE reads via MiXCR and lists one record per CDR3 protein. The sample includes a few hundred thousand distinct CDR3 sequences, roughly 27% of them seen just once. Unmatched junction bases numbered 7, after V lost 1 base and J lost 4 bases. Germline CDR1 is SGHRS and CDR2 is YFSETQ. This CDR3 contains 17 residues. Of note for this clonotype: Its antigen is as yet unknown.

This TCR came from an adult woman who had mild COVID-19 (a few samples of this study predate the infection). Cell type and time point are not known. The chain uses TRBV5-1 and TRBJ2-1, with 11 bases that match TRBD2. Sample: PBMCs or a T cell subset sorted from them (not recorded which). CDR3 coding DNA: TGCGCCAGCAGCTTGCTTGGTAGCGGGGGGGGATACAATGAGCAGTTCTTC. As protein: CASSLLGSGGGYNEQFF.